This T cell receptor beta chain was profiled in a study of human T cells and chemical hapten exposure (dated by TCRdb to about 2021). For the wider study: For sensitization, 2% DPC in acetone was applied to a 2 cm by 2 cm area of upper inner arm skin. The study tracked peripheral blood TCR repertoire changes in vivo during primary and secondary sensitization to the hapten diphenylcyclopropenone (DPC) in alopecia patients. Blood was sampled from patients pre-sensitization (week 0) and at 2, 6 and about 24 weeks after DPC sensitization. Most of the patients in the cohort were female, and the cohort covered alopecia areata with under or over 50% scalp involvement, alopecia totalis and alopecia universalis. From each blood RNA sample, both TCR alpha and TCR beta chains were sequenced. Libraries were combined into a pool for sequencing, and differences in TCR yield between samples came mainly from small differences in library volumes within the pool. Weekly therapeutic DPC doses were additionally applied to the scalp of patients throughout the approximately 24-week study period. Patch tests used Finn chambers with 0.01% DPC on the upper back, scored after 6 days by International Contact Dermatitis Research Group standards. Some 29 alopecia patients provided blood for TCR sequencing at one to four time points (pre-sensitization, 2, 6 and 24 weeks). Results and caveats for the whole study, not just this receptor: The number of TCRs above 1 in 1000 frequency did not change with DPC sensitization; there was no evidence of global repertoire structure alterations. Patch test score correlated positively with the number of PT1 expanded TCRs, reaching significance at thresholds 8, 16 and 32 but not at 4. Repeated subsampling changed both the strength of the expansion versus patch-test correlation and the threshold at which the correlation became significant. Because every patient had alopecia, a presumed autoimmune disease, the patients' immune response might differ from that of healthy individuals. Expanded TCRs formed significantly more large CDR3 similarity clusters than pre-sensitization or healthy control sets, consistent with antigen-driven responses.

This clonotype was seen at least ten times. No antigen is known for it. Base qualities are not at hand, and no much larger clone is one base apart. From cysteine to phenylalanine, the CDR3 is 13 amino acids long. CDR3 DNA is the only sequence kept; it has 39 bases, read in frame from the first base. V is pared back by 4 bases and J by 4 bases, with 7 bases lying between the germline termini. The germline V gene supplies CDR1 MNHEY and CDR2 SVGAGI. The time point label on this specimen signifies: pre-sensitization, week 0. What this sample's treatment or condition label stands for: therapeutic diphenylcyclopropenone sensitization with weekly scalp DPC. Total RNA was extracted from unfractionated whole blood that had been collected in Tempus Blood RNA tubes. At each patch-test visit, blood was drawn before the patch test was applied. Patients were considered eligible if aged 18 to 70, diagnosed with alopecia and deemed suitable for DPC therapy, and patients were excluded if pregnant.

Library preparation employed RACE. Sequenced using a NextSeq 500. During library preparation, unique molecular identifiers were attached to individual cDNA molecules so that TCRs could be counted in a quantitative, reproducible way. Concerning the study's data processing: Samples had a median of about 90,000 TCRs, with a range from about 23,224 to 700,000. V, J and CDR3 annotation of the TCR reads was performed with the Decombinator software suite. For PS versus PT1 abundance plots, all samples were subsampled to the same number of TCRs (28,000). TCRs were defined as expanded if absent before sensitization and observed at least eight times at the 2-week time point. TCRdb passed the public sequencing reads through fastp at Q25 and MiXCR, retaining productive beta sequences. Each CDR3 protein gets just one entry, which takes the most common genes and DNA from the rows behind it. None of the V and J calls come from the authors' own analysis; TCRdb made them. The sample table shows 34,000 or so distinct CDR3 sequences, and 10% to 13% are seen once. Clones ranked in the top ten supply roughly 27% of the sample.

Specimen: whole blood, collected in connection with sensitization to the hapten diphenylcyclopropenone (DPC). In this chain, TRBV6-5 is recombined with TRBJ2-2; D gene: possibly TRBD1, on 5 matching bases. The sequence derives from a middle-aged man with alopecia areata. Some clones in this sample may be carry-over from other donors' samples. The CDR3 reads CASSSGRTGELFF. The nucleotide sequence is given as TGTGCCAGCAGTTCAGGGCGCACCGGGGAGCTGTTTTTT.